These T cell receptor beta chains were read from a single sample in a study of HIV-infected patients and healthy controls. TCRdb analysed the 5' RACE reads with MiXCR anew, one entry per CDR3 protein. The data show approximately 5,200 distinct CDR3 sequences, about 20% seen once. Specimen: blood, collected during antiretroviral therapy. The receptors here all came from an adult with HIV infection. CDR3s include the opening cysteine and the closing phenylalanine or tryptophan. Fields, in order: clone size, V gene, D gene, J gene, CDR3 DNA, CDR3 protein. A D gene is named only where the DNA matches it firmly. Size values are once, few and many counts, or a class for expanded clones, and some rows have none.

clone_size: medium-sized
v_call: TRBV27
d_call: NA
j_call: TRBJ2-7
cdr3_nt: TGTGCCAGCAGTCCCCTGGGGGAGGGGACACCCTACGAGCAGTACTTC
cdr3_aa: CASSPLGEGTPYEQYF

clone_size: medium-sized
v_call: TRBV5-1
d_call: NA
j_call: TRBJ1-1
cdr3_nt: TGCGCCAGCAGCTCTAGCGCCTCAAACACTGAAGCTTTCTTT
cdr3_aa: CASSSSASNTEAFF

clone_size: medium-sized
v_call: TRBV20-1
d_call: NA
j_call: TRBJ1-2
cdr3_nt: TGCAGTGCTAGAGAACGCTATGGCTACACCTTC
cdr3_aa: CSARERYGYTF

clone_size: many
v_call: TRBV12-3/TRBV12-4
d_call: NA
j_call: TRBJ2-2
cdr3_nt: TGTGCCAGCATCACCACCGGGGAGCTGTTTTTT
cdr3_aa: CASITTGELFF

clone_size: medium-sized
v_call: TRBV5-1
d_call: TRBD1
j_call: TRBJ1-2
cdr3_nt: TGCGCCAGCAGCTTGGAGCCAGGGGGCAACTATGGCTACACCTTC
cdr3_aa: CASSLEPGGNYGYTF

clone_size: medium-sized
v_call: TRBV7-2
d_call: NA
j_call: TRBJ2-6
cdr3_nt: TGTGCCAGCAGTCTGCTTCTCGGGGCTGGGGCCAACGTCCTGACTTTC
cdr3_aa: CASSLLLGAGANVLTF

clone_size: medium-sized
v_call: TRBV5-4
d_call: NA
j_call: TRBJ2-2
cdr3_nt: TGTGCCAGCAGCTTGACTCTTCCCGGGGAGCTGTTTTTT
cdr3_aa: CASSLTLPGELFF

clone_size: medium-sized
v_call: TRBV13
d_call: TRBD1
j_call: TRBJ1-1
cdr3_nt: TGTGCCAGCAGCGGACAGGGGTACACTGAAGCTTTCTTT
cdr3_aa: CASSGQGYTEAFF

clone_size: medium-sized
v_call: TRBV10-2
d_call: NA
j_call: TRBJ2-5
cdr3_nt: TGCGCCAGCGGGGGGGCTTCGTACCAAGAGACCCAGTACTTC
cdr3_aa: CASGGASYQETQYF

clone_size: medium-sized
v_call: TRBV14
d_call: NA
j_call: TRBJ2-1
cdr3_nt: TGTGCCAGCAGCCAAACAGGGAAACCGTCCTACAATGAGCAGTTCTTC
cdr3_aa: CASSQTGKPSYNEQFF

clone_size: few
v_call: TRBV9
d_call: NA
j_call: TRBJ2-1
cdr3_nt: TGTGCCAGCGGTGGGGATGACAATGAGCATTTCTTC
cdr3_aa: CASGGDDNEHFF

clone_size: few
v_call: TRBV19
d_call: NA
j_call: TRBJ1-5
cdr3_nt: TGTGCCAGTAGTATATCTGGGGGGGCTGGTCAGCCCCAGCATTTT
cdr3_aa: CASSISGGAGQPQHF

clone_size: many
v_call: TRBV10-2
d_call: NA
j_call: TRBJ2-7
cdr3_nt: TGCGCCAGCAGTTGGGCAGGGGAAAACTACGAGCAGTACTTC
cdr3_aa: CASSWAGENYEQYF

clone_size: many
v_call: TRBV20-1
d_call: TRBD1
j_call: TRBJ2-2
cdr3_nt: TGCAGTGCTAATAAACAGGGGGCGAACACCGGGGAGCTGTTTTTT
cdr3_aa: CSANKQGANTGELFF

clone_size: NA
v_call: TRBV5-1
d_call: TRBD1
j_call: TRBJ1-2
cdr3_nt: TGCGCCAGCAGCTCCGGGACAGGGGCCATCCTCTATGGCTACACCTTC
cdr3_aa: CASSSGTGAILYGYTF

clone_size: medium-sized
v_call: TRBV20-1
d_call: NA
j_call: TRBJ1-1
cdr3_nt: TGCAGTGCTAGAGGTTCCGGGACCATGAACACTGAAGCTTTCTTT
cdr3_aa: CSARGSGTMNTEAFF

clone_size: few
v_call: TRBV18
d_call: NA
j_call: TRBJ1-6
cdr3_nt: TGTGCCAGCTCATCCGACAGTAGGTGGGGGGGTCGGTCACCCCTCCACTTT
cdr3_aa: CASSSDSRWGGRSPLHF

clone_size: medium-sized
v_call: TRBV20-1
d_call: NA
j_call: TRBJ1-2
cdr3_nt: TGCAGTGCTAGAGATGTTAGTAACACAGTCTATGGCTACACCTTC
cdr3_aa: CSARDVSNTVYGYTF

clone_size: medium-sized
v_call: TRBV12-3/TRBV12-4
d_call: TRBD1
j_call: TRBJ1-5
cdr3_nt: TGTGCCAGCAGTGTTGACAGGGCCAAACAGCCCCAGCATTTT
cdr3_aa: CASSVDRAKQPQHF

clone_size: many
v_call: TRBV4-3
d_call: TRBD2
j_call: TRBJ2-3
cdr3_nt: TGCGCCAGCAGCCAAACTAGCGGGGGGGCTTTCGATACGCAGTATTTT
cdr3_aa: CASSQTSGGAFDTQYF

clone_size: medium-sized
v_call: TRBV12-3/TRBV12-4
d_call: NA
j_call: TRBJ2-3
cdr3_nt: TGTGCCAGCAGTTTAGTCCAGCCTTCAACGAGCACAGATACGCAGTATTTT
cdr3_aa: CASSLVQPSTSTDTQYF

clone_size: once
v_call: TRBV14
d_call: NA
j_call: TRBJ1-2
cdr3_nt: TGTGCCAGCAGCCAAGAATCTAGAGGGCGGTACTATGGCTACACCTTC
cdr3_aa: CASSQESRGRYYGYTF